This T cell receptor beta chain emerged from a study of CD8 T cells in Susac syndrome. V was cut by 4 bases and J by 4 bases, with 8 bases left in between. The CDR3 has 12 amino acids. The germline gives CDR1 MDHEN, CDR2 SYDVKM. Age- and sex-matched healthy donors served as the control group. This clonotype was seen a single time. An amount of RNA that ranged from roughly 0.5 to 1 ug was reverse transcribed with random hexamers. TCRdb ran MiXCR on the immunoSEQ multiplex PCR reads and lists one entry per CDR3 protein. The sample includes some 190,000 distinct CDR3 sequences, 85% to 95% of them seen just once.

Sequenced sample: CD4+ T cells from PBMCs. This sequence originates from a human donor in good health. V is TRBV28 and J is TRBJ2-7, with D unclear. The CDR3: CASSSNSYEQYV. The CDR3 DNA reads TGTGCCAGCAGTTCCAATTCTTACGAGCAGTACGTC.